Listed here are 2 T cell receptor beta chains from one sample, sequenced in a study of T-cell memory formation after mild COVID-19. TCRdb independently ran MiXCR on the 5' RACE reads; one entry per CDR3 protein. The sample has about 430,000 distinct CDR3 sequences, 20% to 25% seen once. The material sequenced was PBMCs or a T cell subset sorted from them (not recorded which). Receptors were obtained from an adult woman who had mild COVID-19 (a few samples of this study predate the infection). Cell type and time point are not known.

This clonotype has a count of ten or more. The V and J genes are TRBV2 and TRBJ1-1, with D tentatively TRBD1 (5 bases). Looked up from germline, CDR1 is SNHLY and CDR2 is FYNNEI. V was clipped by 8 bases and J by 3 bases, with 13 bases between them. The CDR3 sequence is 13 residues long. The CDR3 here is CASAGNEDTEAFF. The CDR3 nucleotides read TGTGCCAGCGCAGGGAATGAGGACACTGAAGCTTTCTTT. The whole variable domain, remainder taken from reference TRBV2 and TRBJ1-1, is EPEVTQTPSHQVTQMGQEVILRCVPISNHLYFYWYRQILGQKVEFLVSFYNNEISEKSEIFDDQFSVERPDGSNFTLKIRSTKLEDSAMYFCASAGNEDTEAFFGQGTRLTVV.

The chain employs TRBV24-1 and TRBJ2-1, with 7 bases matching TRBD1. Germline V gene lookup returns CDR1 KGHDR and CDR2 SFDVKD. The CDR3 is 13 amino acids. V trimming: 4 bases; J trimming: 7 bases; junction bases outside the gene matches: 3. The CDR3: CATSEQTGNEQFF. The CDR3 DNA sequence: TGTGCCACCAGTGAACAGACAGGGAATGAGCAGTTCTTC.